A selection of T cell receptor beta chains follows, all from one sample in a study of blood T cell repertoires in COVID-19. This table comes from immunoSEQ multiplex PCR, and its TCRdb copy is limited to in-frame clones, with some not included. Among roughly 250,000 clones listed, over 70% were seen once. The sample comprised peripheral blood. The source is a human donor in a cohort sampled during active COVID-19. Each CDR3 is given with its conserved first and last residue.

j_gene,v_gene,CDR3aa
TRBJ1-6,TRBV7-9,CASSLALGASYNSPLHF
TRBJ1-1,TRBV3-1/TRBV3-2,CASSRSNTEAFF
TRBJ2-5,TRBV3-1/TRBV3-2,CASSQDIQGAQTQYF
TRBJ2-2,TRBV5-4,CASSRDREDTGELFF
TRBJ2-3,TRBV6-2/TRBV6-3,CASSGQGTDTQYF
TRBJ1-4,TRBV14,CASSPLGGTVEEKLFF
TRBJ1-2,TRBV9,CASSVGQGAYGYTF
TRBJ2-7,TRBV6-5,CASSYGFTSGAYEQYF
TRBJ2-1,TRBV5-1,CASRREASSSYNEQFF
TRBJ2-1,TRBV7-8,CASSLGLTGESSYNEQFF
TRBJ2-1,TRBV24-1,CATSDLGGAYNEQFF
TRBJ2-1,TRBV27,CASSLLGGEQFF